The 5 T cell receptor beta chains below all came from one sample that was sequenced in a study of beta chain features in type 1 diabetes (dated by TCRdb to about 2018). The method behind the library was the immunoSEQ multiplex PCR assay. All of the isolated RNA was reverse transcribed with the High Capacity cDNA Reverse Transcription Kit, so expressed TCRB transcripts were sequenced. TCRdb provides this immuneACCESS table in a form limited to in-frame rearrangements. Some clones are lacking; in checked studies, under half of them reflect an unresolved V gene, and why the rest are absent is not known. The sample yields under 450,000 clones; approximately 15% were counted once. Clones ranked in the top ten supply 0.03% to 0.04% of the sample. Sequencing was done on a sample of naive CD4+ T cells from blood. In light of the paper, this sample's cell subset or site label describes: true naive CD4+ T cells. The receptor set was obtained from a man in his thirties or forties in good health.

This clone was found many times. Other DNA sequences within the sample encode an identical CDR3. V is TRBV30 and J is TRBJ2-2, with TRBD2 matching 9 bases. CDR1 and CDR2 (germline): GTSNPN, SVGIG (reference sequence). The CDR3 sequence is 14 residues long. J gave up 1 base and V 4 bases, and 1 base lay outside the gene matches. The CDR3 spells CAWNSGRNTGELFF. DNA of the CDR3: TGTGCCTGGAATAGCGGGAGGAACACCGGGGAGCTGTTTTTT.

This clone was picked up a small number of times. The rearrangement links TRBV7-2 to TRBJ1-5, with D possibly TRBD1 on 5 matching bases. Germline loops: CDR1 SGHTA, CDR2 FQGNSA. The CDR3 is made up of 13 amino acids. V was pared by 0 bases and J by 6 bases, with 6 bases between. The DNA of the CDR3 is TGTGCCAGCAGCTTAGCAGGGACTCAGCCCCAGCATTTT. Translation gives CASSLAGTQPQHF. The full variable domain, rest sourced from reference TRBV7-2 and TRBJ1-5, is GAGVSQSPSNKVTEKGKDVELRCDPISGHTALYWYRQSLGQGLEFLIYFQGNSAPDKSGLPSDRFSAERTGGSVSTLTIQRTQQEDSAVYLCASSLAGTQPQHFGDGTRLSIL.

The J gene is TRBJ2-7, the V gene TRBV16; 9 bases line up with TRBD1. The CDR3 length is 18 residues. The germline CDR1 and CDR2 sequences are KGHSY and FQNENV. The junction had 14 bases not matched to a gene; V was cut back by 2 bases and J by 3 bases. CDR3 bases: TGTGCCAGCAGCCAACCAAAATGGGACAGGGTAAAGGGCTACGAGCAGTACTTC. As protein: CASSQPKWDRVKGYEQYF.

J is TRBJ2-7 and V is TRBV7-2; TRBD1 matches 8 bases. CDR1 SGHTA and CDR2 FQGNSA come from the germline V gene. The CDR3 contains 15 residues. J lost 1 base, V lost 5 bases, and 7 bases had no gene match. CDR3 sequence reads: CASSRQGYGSYEQYF. The DNA for the CDR3 is TGTGCCAGCAGCAGACAGGGGTATGGATCCTACGAGCAGTACTTC.

This clone was seen repeatedly, ten times or more. The J gene is TRBJ2-5, the V gene TRBV7-2; D gene uncertain. The germline V gene has CDR1 SGHTA and CDR2 FQGNSA. Deletions cut 4 bases from V and 1 base from J, with 4 bases between. This CDR3 contains 12 residues. CDR3 sequence (DNA): TGTGCCAGCAGCTGGTCCCAAGAGACCCAGTACTTC. Translation: CASSWSQETQYF.